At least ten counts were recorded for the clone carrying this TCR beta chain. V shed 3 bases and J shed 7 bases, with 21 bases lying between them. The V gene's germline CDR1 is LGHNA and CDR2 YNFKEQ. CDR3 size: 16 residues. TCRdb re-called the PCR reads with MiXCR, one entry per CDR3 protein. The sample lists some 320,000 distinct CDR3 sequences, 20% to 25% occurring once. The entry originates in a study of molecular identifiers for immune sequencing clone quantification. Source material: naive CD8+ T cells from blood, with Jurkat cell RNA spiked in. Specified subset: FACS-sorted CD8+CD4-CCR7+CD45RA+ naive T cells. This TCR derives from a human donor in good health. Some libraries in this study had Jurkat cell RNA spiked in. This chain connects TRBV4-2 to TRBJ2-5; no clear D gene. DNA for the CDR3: TGTGCCAGCAGCCAGGAACTACACGCATCCTTAAGGACCCAGTACTTC. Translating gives CASSQELHASLRTQYF.